This T cell receptor beta chain originates from a study of PD-1 and CTLA-4 blockade in melanoma. This clone was observed once. Trimming at V came to 10 bases and at J to 5 bases, leaving 8 bases not matched to a gene. CDR3 length: 13 residues. Germline loops: CDR1 ENHRY, CDR2 SYGVKD. Data came from immunoSEQ multiplex PCR; TCRdb stores just in-frame clones and leaves some out. This sample carries roughly 30,000 clones, more than 85% of them seen once, and the ten largest clones take approximately 8%. The starting material was CD8+ T cells from peripheral blood, obtained from a patient given anti-PD-1 treatment. This clonotype was sampled from a human donor with melanoma. The V and J genes are TRBV10-3 and TRBJ2-5; 9 bases fit TRBD2. The CDR3 bases are TGTGCCACGGCGGGGGGGGCGGAGGAGACCCAGTACTTC. This encodes CATAGGAEETQYF.